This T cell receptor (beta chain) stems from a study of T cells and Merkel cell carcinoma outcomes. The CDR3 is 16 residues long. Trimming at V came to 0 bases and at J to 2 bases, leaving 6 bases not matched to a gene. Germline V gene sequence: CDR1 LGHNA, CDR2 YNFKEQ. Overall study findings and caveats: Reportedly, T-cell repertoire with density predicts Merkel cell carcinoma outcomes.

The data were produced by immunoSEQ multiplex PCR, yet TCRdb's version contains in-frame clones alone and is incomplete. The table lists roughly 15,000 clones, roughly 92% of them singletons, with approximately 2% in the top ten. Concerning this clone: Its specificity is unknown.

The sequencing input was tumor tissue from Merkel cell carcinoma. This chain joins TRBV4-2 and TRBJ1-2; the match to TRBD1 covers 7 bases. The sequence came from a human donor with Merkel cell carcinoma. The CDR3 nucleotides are TGTGCCAGCAGCCAAGACCAAGGCAGGGGGAACTATGGCTACACCTTC. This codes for CASSQDQGRGNYGYTF.